This entry is about one T cell receptor beta chain. The target antigen is unknown. This sample is part of a study of response to subunit inactivated influenza vaccine. Findings and limits, study-wide: After each seasonal influenza vaccination, few new T cells are recruited, the authors suggested.

This CDR3 is built from 15 residues. V dropped 6 bases and J dropped 2 bases, with 15 bases sitting between them. Germline V gives CDR1 MNHNS, CDR2 SASEGT. TCRdb re-called the RT-PCR reads with MiXCR, one entry per CDR3 protein. Of approximately 570,000 distinct CDR3 sequences in the sample, roughly 8.2% are singletons; the top ten hold 13%. The rearrangement links TRBV6-1 to TRBJ2-3; D uncertain. Sample: PBMCs from blood, taken less than 30 months after vaccination. This sequence was found in a man between 50 and 70 years old who received an inactivated influenza vaccine. CDR3 nucleotides: TGTGCCAGCAGGCCTAACACCCTCTTCACAGATACGCAGTATTTT. Its protein product is CASRPNTLFTDTQYF.